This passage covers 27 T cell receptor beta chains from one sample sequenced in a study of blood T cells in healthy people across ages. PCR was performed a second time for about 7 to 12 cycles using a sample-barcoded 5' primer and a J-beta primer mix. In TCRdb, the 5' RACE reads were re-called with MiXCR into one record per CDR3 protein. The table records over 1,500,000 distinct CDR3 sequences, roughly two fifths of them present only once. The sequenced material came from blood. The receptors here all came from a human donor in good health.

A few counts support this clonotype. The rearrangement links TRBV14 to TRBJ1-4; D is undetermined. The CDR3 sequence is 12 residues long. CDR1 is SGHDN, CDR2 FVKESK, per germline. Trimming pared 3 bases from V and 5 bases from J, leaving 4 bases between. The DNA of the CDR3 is TGTGCCAGCAGCCACAGGAATGAAAAACTGTTTTTT. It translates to CASSHRNEKLFF.

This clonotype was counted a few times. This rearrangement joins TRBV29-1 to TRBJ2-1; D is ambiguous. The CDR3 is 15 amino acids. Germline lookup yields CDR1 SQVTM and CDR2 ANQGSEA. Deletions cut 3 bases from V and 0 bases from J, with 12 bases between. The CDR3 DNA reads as TGCAGCGTTGATCTTCCCCCGCGCTCCTACAATGAGCAGTTCTTC. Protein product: CSVDLPPRSYNEQFF.

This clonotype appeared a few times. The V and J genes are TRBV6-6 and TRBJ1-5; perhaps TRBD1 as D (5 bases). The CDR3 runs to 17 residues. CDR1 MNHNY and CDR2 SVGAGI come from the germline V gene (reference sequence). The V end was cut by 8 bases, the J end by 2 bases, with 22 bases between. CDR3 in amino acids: CASDAQGSPHGNQPQHF. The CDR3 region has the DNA TGTGCCAGCGACGCCCAGGGATCCCCTCACGGCAATCAGCCCCAGCATTTT.

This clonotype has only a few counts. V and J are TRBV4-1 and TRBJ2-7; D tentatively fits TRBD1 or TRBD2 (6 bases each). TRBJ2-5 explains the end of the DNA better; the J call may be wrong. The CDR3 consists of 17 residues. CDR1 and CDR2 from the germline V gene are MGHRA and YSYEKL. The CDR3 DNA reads TGCGCCAGCAGCCAAGGGGCCGGGGGCCCGTGGGGAGAGACCCAGTACTTC. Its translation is CASSQGAGGPWGETQYF.

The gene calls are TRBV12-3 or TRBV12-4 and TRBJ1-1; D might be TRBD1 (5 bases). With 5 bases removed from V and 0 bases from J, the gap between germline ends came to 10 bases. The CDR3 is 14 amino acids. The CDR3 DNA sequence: TGTGCCAGCAGTGTCCTAGGGGTGAACACTGAAGCTTTCTTT. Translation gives CASSVLGVNTEAFF.

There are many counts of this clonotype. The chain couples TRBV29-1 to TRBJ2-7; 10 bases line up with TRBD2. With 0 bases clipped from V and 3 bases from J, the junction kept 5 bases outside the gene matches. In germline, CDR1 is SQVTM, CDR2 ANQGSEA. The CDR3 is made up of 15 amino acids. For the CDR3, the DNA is TGCAGCGTTGAAGATTCTCAGCGGGGGGGCTACGAGCAGTACTTC. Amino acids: CSVEDSQRGGYEQYF.

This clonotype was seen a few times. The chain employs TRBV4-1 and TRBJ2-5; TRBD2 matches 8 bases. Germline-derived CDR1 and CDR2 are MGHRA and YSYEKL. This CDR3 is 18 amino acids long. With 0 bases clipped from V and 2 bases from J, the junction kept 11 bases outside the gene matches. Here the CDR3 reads CASSQDLGAGGLQETQYF. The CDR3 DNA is TGCGCCAGCAGCCAAGATTTAGGGGCGGGGGGATTACAAGAGACCCAGTACTTC.

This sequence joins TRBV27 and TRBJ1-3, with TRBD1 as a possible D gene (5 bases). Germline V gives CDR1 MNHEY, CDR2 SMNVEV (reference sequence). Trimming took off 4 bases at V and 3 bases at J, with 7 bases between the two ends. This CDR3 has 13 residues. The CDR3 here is CASSWTLGNTIYF. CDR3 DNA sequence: TGTGCCAGCAGTTGGACACTTGGAAACACCATATATTTT.

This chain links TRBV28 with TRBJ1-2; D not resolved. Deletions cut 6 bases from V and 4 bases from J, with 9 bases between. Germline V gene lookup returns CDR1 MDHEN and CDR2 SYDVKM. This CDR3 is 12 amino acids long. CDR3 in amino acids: CASRPRLYGYTF. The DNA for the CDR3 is TGTGCCAGCAGGCCGCGCCTCTATGGCTACACCTTC.

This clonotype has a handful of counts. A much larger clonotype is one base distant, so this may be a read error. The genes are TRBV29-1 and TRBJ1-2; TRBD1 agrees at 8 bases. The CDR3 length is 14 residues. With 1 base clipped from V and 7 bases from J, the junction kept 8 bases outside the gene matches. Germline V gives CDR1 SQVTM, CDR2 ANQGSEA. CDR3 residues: CSVEGYRGCFGYTF. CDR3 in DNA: TGCAGCGTTGAAGGTTACAGGGGGTGCTTTGGCTACACCTTC. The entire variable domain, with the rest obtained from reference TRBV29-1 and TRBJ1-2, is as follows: SAVISQKPSRDICQRGTSLTIQCQVDSQVTMMFWYRQQPGQSLTLIATANQGSEATYESGFVIDKFPISRPNLTFSTLTVSNMSPEDSSIYLCSVEGYRGCFGYTFGSGTRLTVV.

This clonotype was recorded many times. The CDR3 DNA is TGCAGTGCTAGAGCTTCGGGCAATACGCAGTATTTT. This sequence encodes CSARASGNTQYF. The chain links TRBV20-1 to TRBJ2-3; D remains unclear. The germline V gene has CDR1 DFQATT and CDR2 SNEGSKA (reference sequence). V lost 1 base to trimming and J lost 7 bases, with 9 bases between them. This CDR3 is 12 amino acids long.

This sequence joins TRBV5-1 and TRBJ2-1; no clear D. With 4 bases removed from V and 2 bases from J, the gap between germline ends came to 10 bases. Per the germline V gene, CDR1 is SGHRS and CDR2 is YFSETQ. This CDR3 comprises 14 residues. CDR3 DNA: TGCGCCAGCAGCCAACTGGACCCCTACAATGAGCAGTTCTTC. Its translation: CASSQLDPYNEQFF. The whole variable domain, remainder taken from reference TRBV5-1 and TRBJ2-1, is KAGVTQTPRYLIKTRGQQVTLSCSPISGHRSVSWYQQTPGQGLQFLFEYFSETQRNKGNFPGRFSGRQFSNSRSEMNVSTLELGDSALYLCASSQLDPYNEQFFGPGTRLTVL.

The CDR3 spells CASSEYFPGQGTDTQYF. CDR3 coding DNA: TGTGCCAGCAGTGAATACTTCCCGGGACAGGGCACAGATACGCAGTATTTT. V is TRBV25-1 and J is TRBJ2-3; 8 bases match TRBD1. The CDR3 extends over 17 amino acids. J lost 1 base, V lost 0 bases, and 6 bases had no gene match. Germline assignment: CDR1 MGHDK and CDR2 SYGVNS.

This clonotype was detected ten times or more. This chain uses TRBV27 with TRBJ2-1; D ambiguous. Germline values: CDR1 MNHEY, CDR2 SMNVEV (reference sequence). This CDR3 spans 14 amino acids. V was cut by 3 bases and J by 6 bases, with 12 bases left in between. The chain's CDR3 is CASSLGSAGNEQFF. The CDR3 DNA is TGTGCCAGCAGTTTGGGGTCGGCCGGCAATGAGCAGTTCTTC.

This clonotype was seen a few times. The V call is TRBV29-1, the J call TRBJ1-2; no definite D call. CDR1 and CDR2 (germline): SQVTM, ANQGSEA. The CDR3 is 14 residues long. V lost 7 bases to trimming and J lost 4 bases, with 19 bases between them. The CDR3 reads CSGWIEGAGYGYTF. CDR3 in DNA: TGCAGCGGTTGGATTGAGGGCGCGGGCTATGGCTACACCTTC.

The CDR3 reads CATTSPPGVFYEQYF. DNA of the CDR3: TGTGCCACAACCTCTCCACCCGGGGTTTTCTACGAGCAGTACTTC. The V and J genes are TRBV28 and TRBJ2-5; tentatively, D is TRBD2 (5 bases). Matching the DNA end better, TRBJ2-7 makes the J call doubtful. CDR3 length: 15 residues. The germline CDR1 and CDR2 sequences are MDHEN and SYDVKM.

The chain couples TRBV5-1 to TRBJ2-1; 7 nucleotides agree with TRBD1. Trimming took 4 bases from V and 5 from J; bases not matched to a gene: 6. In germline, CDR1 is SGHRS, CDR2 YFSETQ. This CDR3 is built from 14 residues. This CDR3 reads CASSRGTEHNEQFF. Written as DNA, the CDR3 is TGCGCCAGCAGCCGAGGGACAGAGCACAATGAGCAGTTCTTC.

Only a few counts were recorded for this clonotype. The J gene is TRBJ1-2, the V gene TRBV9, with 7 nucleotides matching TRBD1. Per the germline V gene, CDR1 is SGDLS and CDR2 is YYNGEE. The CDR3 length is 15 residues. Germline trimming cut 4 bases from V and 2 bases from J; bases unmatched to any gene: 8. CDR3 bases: TGTGCCAGCAGCCTAGGACAGGTTGAGAACTATGGCTACACCTTC. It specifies CASSLGQVENYGYTF. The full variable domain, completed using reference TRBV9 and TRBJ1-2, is DSGVTQTPKHLITATGQRVTLRCSPRSGDLSVYWYQQSLDQGLQFLIQYYNGEERAKGNILERFSAQQFPDLHSELNLSSLELGDSALYFCASSLGQVENYGYTFGSGTRLTVV.

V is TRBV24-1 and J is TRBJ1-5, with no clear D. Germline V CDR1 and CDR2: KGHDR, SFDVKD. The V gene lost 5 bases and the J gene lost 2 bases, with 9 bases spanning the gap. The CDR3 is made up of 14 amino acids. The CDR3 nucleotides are TGTGCCACCAGTGGGGAGCGTGGCAATCAGCCCCAGCATTTT. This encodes CATSGERGNQPQHF.

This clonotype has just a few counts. For the CDR3, the DNA is TGTGCCAGCATCCGGACAGGGGGCTTGGGAGAGCAGTACTTC. Translated, it gives CASIRTGGLGEQYF. V is TRBV12-3 or TRBV12-4 and J is TRBJ2-7; 11 positions agree with TRBD1. The CDR3 consists of 14 residues. V gave up 7 bases and J gave up 7 bases; unmatched junction bases: 9.

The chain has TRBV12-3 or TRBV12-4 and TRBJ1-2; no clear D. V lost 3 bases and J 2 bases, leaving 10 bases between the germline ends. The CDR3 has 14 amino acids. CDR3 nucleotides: TGTGCCAGCAGTTTTAAGGGTCTCAACTATGGCTACACCTTC. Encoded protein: CASSFKGLNYGYTF.

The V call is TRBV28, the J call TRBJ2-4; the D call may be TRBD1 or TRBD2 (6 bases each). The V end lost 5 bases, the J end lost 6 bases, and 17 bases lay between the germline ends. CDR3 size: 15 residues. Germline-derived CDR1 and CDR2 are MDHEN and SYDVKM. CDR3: CASSAGGTLGNIQYF. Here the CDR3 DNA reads TGTGCCAGCAGTGCCGGGGGCACCTTGGGAAACATTCAGTACTTC.

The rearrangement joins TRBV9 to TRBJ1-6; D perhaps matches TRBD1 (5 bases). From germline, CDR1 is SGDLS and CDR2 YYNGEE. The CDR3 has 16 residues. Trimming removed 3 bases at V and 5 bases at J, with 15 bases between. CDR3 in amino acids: CASSASVGVNNSPLHF. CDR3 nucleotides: TGTGCCAGCAGCGCCTCGGTGGGGGTGAATAATTCACCCCTCCACTTT.

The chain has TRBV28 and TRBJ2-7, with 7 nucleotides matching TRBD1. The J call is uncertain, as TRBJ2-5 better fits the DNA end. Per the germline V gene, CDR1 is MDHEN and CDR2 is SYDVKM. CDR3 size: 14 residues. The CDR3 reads CASSYKTGRETQYF. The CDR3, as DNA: TGTGCCAGCAGCTATAAGACAGGGAGAGAGACCCAGTACTTC.

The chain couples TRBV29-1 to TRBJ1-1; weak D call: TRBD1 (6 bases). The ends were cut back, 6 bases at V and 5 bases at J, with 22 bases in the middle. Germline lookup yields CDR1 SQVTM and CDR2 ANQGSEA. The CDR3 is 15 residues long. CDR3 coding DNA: TGCAGCGTAGTATATGACGGGACCCAGGGGACTGAAGCTTTCTTT. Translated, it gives CSVVYDGTQGTEAFF.

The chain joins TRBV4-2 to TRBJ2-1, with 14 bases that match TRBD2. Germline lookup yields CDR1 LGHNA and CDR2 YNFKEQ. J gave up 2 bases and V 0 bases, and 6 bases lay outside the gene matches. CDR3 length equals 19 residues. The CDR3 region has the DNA TGTGCCAGCAGCCAAGAAGGGGGGACTAGCGGGGGACCCTACAATGAGCAGTTCTTC. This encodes CASSQEGGTSGGPYNEQFF.

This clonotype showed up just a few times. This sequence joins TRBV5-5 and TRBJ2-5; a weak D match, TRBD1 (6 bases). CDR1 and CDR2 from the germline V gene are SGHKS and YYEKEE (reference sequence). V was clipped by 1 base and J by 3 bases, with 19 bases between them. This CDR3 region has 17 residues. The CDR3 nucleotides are TGTGCCAGCAGCTTGTATGGGACAACTTCTATGGAAGAGACCCAGTACTTC. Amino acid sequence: CASSLYGTTSMEETQYF.